These 29 T cell receptor beta chains were all obtained from the same sample, sequenced in a study of cytomegalovirus exposure and HLA in healthy donors. 60 Vbeta and 13 Jbeta primers were used in PCR. This table comes from immunoSEQ multiplex PCR, and its TCRdb copy is limited to in-frame clones, with some not included. The data contain about 94,000 clones, approximately 7.7% of them singletons. The specimen was PBMCs. Source of these receptors: a man in his fifties in good health and CMV-seronegative.

This clone was found a few times. The gene calls are TRBV28 and TRBJ2-7; tentatively, D is TRBD2 (6 bases). This CDR3 has 14 residues. With 5 bases removed from V and 3 bases from J, the gap between germline ends came to 14 bases. Germline V lookup: CDR1 MDHEN, CDR2 SYDVKM. The CDR3 DNA reads as TGTGCCAGCAGTACCCTCGGGACTGTCTACGAGCAGTACTTC. Protein sequence: CASSTLGTVYEQYF.

The gene calls are TRBV28 and TRBJ2-3; 11 nucleotides agree with TRBD2. Germline V gene sequence: CDR1 MDHEN, CDR2 SYDVKM. The junction had 11 bases not matched to a gene; V was cut back by 6 bases and J by 0 bases. The CDR3 spans 18 residues. CDR3 bases: TGTGCCAGCAGCTATCGACTAGCGGGGACGACTAGCACAGATACGCAGTATTTT. Translated: CASSYRLAGTTSTDTQYF.

This clone occurred a few times. The J gene is TRBJ1-2, the V gene TRBV28, with unresolved D. The CDR3 runs to 12 residues. Trimming took 3 bases from V and 7 from J, leaving 9 bases between them. Per germline, CDR1 MDHEN and CDR2 SYDVKM. The CDR3 loop is CASSFAPIGYTF. In DNA, the CDR3 is TGTGCCAGCAGTTTCGCACCTATTGGCTACACCTTC.

The table lists this clone with a few counts. V and J are TRBV28 and TRBJ1-2, with 7 bases matching TRBD1. Germline values: CDR1 MDHEN, CDR2 SYDVKM. This CDR3 spans 14 amino acids. Unmatched junction bases numbered 7, after V lost 5 bases and J lost 4 bases. CDR3: CASSTGQRVYGYTF. The CDR3 DNA sequence: TGTGCCAGCAGTACGGGACAGAGAGTCTATGGCTACACCTTC.

This rearrangement joins TRBV5-1 to TRBJ1-5; D is perhaps TRBD1 (5 bases). CDR1 and CDR2 (germline): SGHRS, YFSETQ. V gave up 4 bases and J gave up 0 bases, with 8 bases separating them. This CDR3 is built from 14 residues. Here the CDR3 DNA reads TGCGCCAGCAGCCGGGGGGATAGCAATCAGCCCCAGCATTTT. Its protein is CASSRGDSNQPQHF.

This clone was observed a handful of times. The chain recombines TRBV6-6 with TRBJ2-5; D possibly corresponds to TRBD2 (6 bases). From germline, CDR1 is MNHNY and CDR2 SVGAGI (reference sequence). The CDR3 consists of 13 residues. V was trimmed by 10 bases and J by 5 bases, leaving 17 bases between them. CDR3 in DNA: TGTGCCACCAACAACGGGGGAGAGGAGACCCAGTACTTC. This codes for CATNNGGEETQYF.

The J gene is TRBJ2-6, the V gene TRBV5-1; TRBD1 might be the D (6 bases). The CDR3 runs 15 residues. The germline V gene has CDR1 SGHRS and CDR2 YFSETQ. Trimming removed 3 bases from V and 2 bases from J, with 9 bases in between. CDR3 in amino acids: CASSWTDPGANVLTF. CDR3 sequence (DNA): TGCGCCAGCAGCTGGACAGACCCTGGGGCCAACGTCCTGACTTTC.

This clone was observed a handful of times. The V gene is TRBV4-2, the J gene TRBJ2-1, with a tentative D call TRBD2 (6 bases). Trimming pared 1 base from V and 8 bases from J, leaving 18 bases between. CDR3 length: 16 residues. Germline-derived CDR1 and CDR2 are LGHNA and YNFKEQ. The CDR3 region is CASSQALSGLLHEQFF. The CDR3 region has the DNA TGTGCCAGCAGCCAAGCGTTGTCAGGACTATTGCATGAGCAGTTCTTC.

V is TRBV19 and J is TRBJ1-3, with TRBD1 identical over 7 bases. V lost 8 bases to trimming and J lost 0 bases; unmatched junction nucleotides: 4. The CDR3 covers 14 residues. CDR1 is LNHDA, CDR2 SQIVND, per germline (reference sequence). The CDR3 is CASGDRVSGNTIYF. Here the CDR3 DNA reads TGTGCCAGTGGAGACAGGGTCTCTGGAAACACCATATATTTT.

This CDR3 is CASSQGALAGEGDGELFF. The CDR3 DNA sequence: TGCGCCAGCAGCCAAGGGGCCCTAGCGGGAGAAGGCGACGGGGAGCTGTTTTTT. V is TRBV4-3 and J is TRBJ2-2; 10 bases are shared with TRBD2. Looked up from germline, CDR1 is LGHNA and CDR2 is YSLEER. With 1 base clipped from V and 7 bases from J, the junction kept 12 bases outside the gene matches. This CDR3 comprises 18 residues.

This clone turned up a few times. The chain uses TRBV9 and TRBJ2-3; a weak D match, TRBD2 (6 bases). The CDR3 contains 14 residues. The ends were cut back, 9 bases at V and 2 bases at J, with 16 bases in the middle. Germline-derived CDR1 and CDR2 are SGDLS and YYNGEE. The CDR3 sequence is CATSSGVSTDTQYF. The DNA for the CDR3 is TGTGCCACCTCTTCGGGGGTTTCCACAGATACGCAGTATTTT. The variable domain in full, completed from reference TRBV9 and TRBJ2-3, reads DSGVTQTPKHLITATGQRVTLRCSPRSGDLSVYWYQQSLDQGLQFLIQYYNGEERAKGNILERFSAQQFPDLHSELNLSSLELGDSALYFCATSSGVSTDTQYFGPGTRLTVL.

This chain links TRBV30 with TRBJ1-1, with D tentatively TRBD1 (6 bases). Germline CDR1 is GTSNPN and CDR2 is SVGIG (reference sequence). Deletions cut 3 bases from V and 7 bases from J, with 21 bases between. CDR3 length equals 15 residues. The CDR3 DNA sequence: TGTGCCTGGAGGATGAGCGGACAGTTCTTCATTGAAGCTTTCTTT. Protein product: CAWRMSGQFFIEAFF. Supplemented by reference TRBV30 and TRBJ1-1, the full variable domain reads SQTIHQWPATLVQPVGSPLSLECTVEGTSNPNLYWYRQAAGRGLQLLFYSVGIGQISSEVPQNLSASRPQDRQFILSSKKLLLSDSGFYLCAWRMSGQFFIEAFFGQGTRLTVV.

This clone was detected a few times. The J gene is TRBJ2-2, the V gene TRBV6-5; perhaps TRBD2 as D (6 bases). The CDR3 runs to 16 residues. Trimming removed 0 bases from V and 3 bases from J, with 11 bases in between. Germline CDR1 reads MNHEY; CDR2 reads SVGAGI. CDR3 nucleotide sequence: TGTGCCAGCAGTTACTCGATAACGGGAGACACCGGGGAGCTGTTTTTT. Translation: CASSYSITGDTGELFF.

This sequence joins TRBV7-9 and TRBJ2-5; TRBD1 matches 7 bases. Trimming removed 5 bases from V and 5 bases from J; junction bases left unmatched: 5. The germline V gene has CDR1 SEHNR and CDR2 FQNEAQ (reference sequence). The length of the CDR3 is 13 residues. The CDR3 protein is CASSPGQRETQYF. The CDR3 nucleotides read TGTGCCAGCAGCCCGGGACAGCGGGAGACCCAGTACTTC.

This sequence joins TRBV19 and TRBJ1-1; weak D call: TRBD1 (6 bases). The CDR3 totals 12 residues. The germline V gene encodes CDR1 LNHDA and CDR2 SQIVND (reference sequence). Trimming removed 5 bases from V and 10 bases from J, with 14 bases in between. The CDR3 DNA follows: TGTGCCAGTAGTGCCCCACAGGGTGGAGCTTTCTTT. As protein: CASSAPQGGAFF.

The sample holds a few counts of this clone. V usage is TRBV7-8 and J usage is TRBJ2-6; 8 positions match TRBD1. J lost 0 bases, V lost 3 bases, and 4 bases had no gene match. The CDR3 sequence is 17 residues long. Germline V gene data show CDR1 as SGHVS and CDR2 as FQNEAQ. CDR3 region: CASSLDRVSSGANVLTF. The DNA of the CDR3 is TGTGCCAGCAGCTTGGACAGGGTTAGCTCTGGGGCCAACGTCCTGACTTTC. The full variable domain, with the rest looked up from reference TRBV7-8 and TRBJ2-6, is GAGVSQSPRYKVAKRGQDVALRCDPISGHVSLFWYQQALGQGPEFLTYFQNEAQLDKSGLPSDRFFAERPEGSVSTLKIQRTQQEDSAVYLCASSLDRVSSGANVLTFGAGSRLTVL.

The rearrangement joins TRBV18 to TRBJ1-1, with D perhaps TRBD1 (5 bases). The ends were cut back, 6 bases at V and 6 bases at J, with 17 bases in the middle. Germline V lookup: CDR1 KGHSH, CDR2 LQKENI. The CDR3 totals 14 residues. The CDR3 DNA is TGTGCCAGCTCTCCGTCTGTGGGGGGGTCTGAAGCTTTCTTT. It encodes CASSPSVGGSEAFF.

The CDR3: CASSYGQGAAGANVLTF. The CDR3 region has the DNA TGTGCCAGCAGTTATGGACAGGGGGCTGCTGGGGCCAACGTCCTGACTTTC. The rearrangement links TRBV6-4 to TRBJ2-6; 11 bases match TRBD1. Germline CDR1 is MRHNA and CDR2 is SNTAGT. The CDR3 extends over 17 amino acids. V trimming: 5 bases; J trimming: 2 bases; junction bases outside the gene matches: 5.

A word on this clone: Distinct nucleotide sequences in the sample also encode this CDR3. The chain joins TRBV28 to TRBJ2-3; 9 nucleotides line up with TRBD2. Germline V gives CDR1 MDHEN, CDR2 SYDVKM. The CDR3 consists of 16 residues. V shed 5 bases, J shed 2 bases, and the junction held 8 bases outside the gene matches. The CDR3 coding sequence is TGTGCCAGCAGTATAGAGGGACTAGCATTCACAGATACGCAGTATTTT. It specifies CASSIEGLAFTDTQYF.

This clone has only a few counts. The rearrangement links TRBV30 to TRBJ2-3; tentative D call: TRBD1 (6 bases). CDR1 is GTSNPN, CDR2 SVGIG, per germline (reference sequence). CDR3 size: 13 residues. V was pared by 4 bases and J by 0 bases, with 8 bases between. The CDR3 DNA follows: TGTGCCTGGATGGGGGCTAGCACAGATACGCAGTATTTT. Translation gives CAWMGASTDTQYF.

J is TRBJ2-1 and V is TRBV28; D unclear. Between the trimmed V and J ends, which lost 3 bases and 7 bases, there was a span of 16 bases. CDR1 is MDHEN, CDR2 SYDVKM, per germline. This CDR3 region has 15 residues. The CDR3 region has the DNA TGTGCCAGCAGTTTTATACTCCCCGGGTCAAATGAGCAGTTCTTC. Amino acid sequence: CASSFILPGSNEQFF. Together with reference TRBV28 and TRBJ2-1, the CDR3 gives the full variable domain: DVKVTQSSRYLVKRTGEKVFLECVQDMDHENMFWYRQDPGLGLRLIYFSYDVKMKEKGDIPEGYSVSREKKERFSLILESASTNQTSMYLCASSFILPGSNEQFFGPGTRLTVL.

This clone was counted between two and nine times. The rearrangement links TRBV7-2 to TRBJ2-3; D gene unclear. Germline values: CDR1 SGHTA, CDR2 FQGNSA. Between the trimmed V and J ends, which lost 8 bases and 7 bases, there was a span of 7 bases. This CDR3 has 10 residues. The CDR3 loop reads CASGGHTQYF. The CDR3 DNA is TGTGCCAGCGGCGGCCATACGCAGTATTTT.

The chain combines TRBV6-1 with TRBJ1-2; TRBD1 is a possible D gene (6 bases). Trimming stripped 4 bases from V and 5 bases from J, with 11 bases between. CDR3 length: 13 amino acids. The germline CDR1 and CDR2 sequences are MNHNS and SASEGT. CDR3 coding DNA: TGTGCCAGCAGTGCAGGGGACGGGTATGGCTACACCTTC. Amino acids: CASSAGDGYGYTF.

A note on this clone: The identical CDR3 is also encoded by other nucleotide sequences in the sample. The V gene is TRBV11-3, the J gene TRBJ1-3, with 9 bases matching TRBD1. Germline V gene data show CDR1 as SGHNT and CDR2 as YENEEA. The CDR3 loop spans 15 amino acids. V lost 5 bases and J lost 4; bases outside the gene matches: 6. The CDR3 sequence is CASSPGQGPGNTIYF. CDR3 DNA: TGTGCCAGCAGCCCTGGACAGGGGCCCGGAAACACCATATATTTT.

This clone was observed a handful of times. The chain recombines TRBV11-1 with TRBJ2-5; D is unresolved. This CDR3 has 14 amino acids. CDR1 SGHAT and CDR2 FQDESV come from the germline V gene (reference sequence). Trimming took 1 base from V and 0 from J, leaving 6 bases between them. CDR3 sequence reads: CASSLGWHQETQYF. In DNA, the CDR3 is TGTGCCAGCAGCTTAGGTTGGCACCAAGAGACCCAGTACTTC. Using reference TRBV11-1 and TRBJ2-5 for the parts outside the CDR3, the full variable domain is EAEVAQSPRYKITEKSQAVAFWCDPISGHATLYWYRQILGQGPELLVQFQDESVVDDSQLPKDRFSAERLKGVDSTLKIQPAELGDSAMYLCASSLGWHQETQYFGPGTRLLVL.

There are a few counts of this clone. This chain connects TRBV11-2 to TRBJ2-1; the match to TRBD2 covers 7 bases. CDR3 length: 14 residues. Germline CDR1 reads SGHAT; CDR2 reads FQNNGV. Losses at the gene ends were 6 bases for V and 9 bases for J; bases not matched to a gene: 11. The CDR3 here is CASRLSLTGGEQFF. The CDR3 DNA follows: TGTGCCAGCAGACTTTCCTTAACGGGGGGTGAGCAGTTCTTC. Filled out from reference TRBV11-2 and TRBJ2-1, the complete variable domain reads EAGVAQSPRYKIIEKRQSVAFWCNPISGHATLYWYQQILGQGPKLLIQFQNNGVVDDSQLPKDRFSAERLKGVDSTLKIQPAKLEDSAVYLCASRLSLTGGEQFFGPGTRLTVL.

The chain recombines TRBV5-1 with TRBJ2-1; D might be TRBD2 (6 bases). This CDR3 has 13 residues. Germline V CDR1 and CDR2: SGHRS, YFSETQ. Trimming stripped 4 bases from V and 4 bases from J, with 9 bases between. The CDR3 is CASSDGGYNEQFF. In DNA, the CDR3 is TGCGCCAGCAGCGACGGGGGATACAATGAGCAGTTCTTC.

The chain links TRBV4-1 to TRBJ2-1; 9 bases fit TRBD2. CDR1 MGHRA and CDR2 YSYEKL come from the germline V gene. The CDR3 sequence is 18 residues long. Trimming at V came to 0 bases and at J to 2 bases, leaving 8 bases not matched to a gene. CDR3 residues: CASSQDQGSGRTYNEQFF. The CDR3 region has the DNA TGCGCCAGCAGCCAAGATCAGGGTAGCGGGAGAACCTACAATGAGCAGTTCTTC.

This clone has a handful of counts. CDR3 residues: CASSITPGQGNQPQHF. CDR3 nucleotide sequence: TGTGCCAGCAGCATTACACCGGGACAGGGTAATCAGCCCCAGCATTTT. The genes are TRBV28 and TRBJ1-5; 9 positions agree with TRBD1. Germline values: CDR1 MDHEN, CDR2 SYDVKM. The CDR3 extends over 16 amino acids. The V and J ends lost 6 bases and 4 bases, in that order; junction bases with no gene match: 10.